These 9 T cell receptor beta chains were all obtained from the same sample, sequenced in a study of blood T cells in healthy people across ages. The authors ran a second PCR of roughly 6 to 12 cycles using a sample-barcoded 5' primer and a J-beta primer mix. TCRdb analysed the 5' RACE reads with MiXCR anew, one entry per CDR3 protein. Counted here are about 640,000 distinct CDR3 sequences, around three fifths occurring once; the ten biggest clones make up roughly 34%. Sequenced material: blood. Receptors originate from a man between 60 and 75 years old in good health.

The chain joins TRBV2 to TRBJ1-4; TRBD1 matches at 7 bases. Trimming cost V 8 bases and J 5 bases; bases outside gene matches: 8. The CDR3 is 14 residues long. Germline assignment: CDR1 SNHLY and CDR2 FYNNEI. The CDR3 region has the DNA TGTGCCAGCGGTTCTCGACAGGGAAATGAAAAACTGTTTTTT. This codes for CASGSRQGNEKLFF. The full variable domain, its missing parts supplied by reference TRBV2 and TRBJ1-4, is EPEVTQTPSHQVTQMGQEVILRCVPISNHLYFYWYRQILGQKVEFLVSFYNNEISEKSEIFDDQFSVERPDGSNFTLKIRSTKLEDSAMYFCASGSRQGNEKLFFGSGTQLSVL.

The genes are TRBV20-1 and TRBJ1-4; D unresolved. V lost 3 bases and J 5 bases, leaving 10 bases between the germline ends. CDR3 length equals 13 residues. The germline V gene has CDR1 DFQATT and CDR2 SNEGSKA (reference sequence). This CDR3 is CSASGQYNEKLFF. The CDR3 nucleotides read TGCAGTGCTAGCGGCCAGTACAATGAAAAACTGTTTTTT.

The J gene is TRBJ2-7, the V gene TRBV6-1; tentative D call: TRBD1 (5 bases). V was cut by 5 bases and J by 3 bases, with 11 bases left in between. Looked up from germline, CDR1 is MNHNS and CDR2 is SASEGT. The CDR3 is 13 residues long. The CDR3 coding sequence is TGTGCCAGCAGTCAGAGACAGCTCTACGAGCAGTACTTC. It yields the protein CASSQRQLYEQYF.

The V call is TRBV5-8, the J call TRBJ1-6; D might be TRBD1 (5 bases). The V end was cut by 2 bases, the J end by 9 bases, with 9 bases between. Germline CDR1 is SGHTS and CDR2 is YDEGEE. This CDR3 is built from 13 residues. CDR3: CASSLQRGSPLHF. DNA for the CDR3: TGTGCCAGCAGCTTACAGAGGGGTTCACCCCTCCACTTT.

V and J are TRBV28 and TRBJ2-3; 12 bases fit TRBD2. This CDR3 region has 16 residues. The V gene's germline CDR1 is MDHEN and CDR2 SYDVKM. With V trimmed by 5 bases and J by 4 bases, 7 bases remained unmatched. The CDR3 is CASSQPASGGADTQYF. DNA of the CDR3: TGTGCCAGCAGTCAACCGGCTAGCGGGGGGGCAGATACGCAGTATTTT. Full variable domain (missing parts from reference TRBV28 and TRBJ2-3): DVKVTQSSRYLVKRTGEKVFLECVQDMDHENMFWYRQDPGLGLRLIYFSYDVKMKEKGDIPEGYSVSREKKERFSLILESASTNQTSMYLCASSQPASGGADTQYFGPGTRLTVL.

The rearrangement uses TRBV10-3 and TRBJ2-1, with a tentative D call TRBD1 (6 bases). V was pared by 11 bases and J by 8 bases, with 19 bases between. Germline V gives CDR1 ENHRY, CDR2 SYGVKD. The CDR3 spans 13 residues. The CDR3, as DNA: TGTGCCGTGGGGACAAACCCAGAAGATGAGCAGTTCTTC. It encodes CAVGTNPEDEQFF.

The chain employs TRBV2 and TRBJ1-2, with D tentatively TRBD1 (5 bases). Trimming pared 6 bases from V and 7 bases from J, leaving 21 bases between. The CDR3 is made up of 15 amino acids. Per germline, CDR1 SNHLY and CDR2 FYNNEI. Here the CDR3 DNA reads TGTGCCAGCAGCTTTTCCCCGGAGGGGCGGTTTGGCTACACCTTC. It translates to CASSFSPEGRFGYTF. The complete variable domain, with remaining parts taken from reference TRBV2 and TRBJ1-2, reads EPEVTQTPSHQVTQMGQEVILRCVPISNHLYFYWYRQILGQKVEFLVSFYNNEISEKSEIFDDQFSVERPDGSNFTLKIRSTKLEDSAMYFCASSFSPEGRFGYTFGSGTRLTVV.

This clonotype turned up a few times. The chain combines TRBV2 with TRBJ2-5; 7 positions agree with TRBD1. The CDR3 loop spans 14 amino acids. V lost 1 base to trimming and J lost 5 bases; unmatched junction nucleotides: 4. CDR1 is SNHLY and CDR2 is FYNNEI in the germline V gene. DNA of the CDR3: TGTGCCAGCAGTGAAGGACAGGGATATGAGACCCAGTACTTC. Translating gives CASSEGQGYETQYF.

CDR3 region: CSARDPAGEDNEQFF. The CDR3 DNA reads as TGCAGTGCTAGAGATCCGGCAGGGGAGGACAATGAGCAGTTCTTC. V gene TRBV20-1 combines with J gene TRBJ2-1; the D gene could be TRBD1 or TRBD2 (6 bases each). The CDR3 spans 15 residues. Looked up from germline, CDR1 is DFQATT and CDR2 is SNEGSKA (reference sequence). V lost 0 bases and J 5 bases, leaving 14 bases between the germline ends.